This T cell receptor beta chain was retrieved from a study of post-analysis software for immune sequencing data. CDR1 is MRHNA, CDR2 SNTAGT, per germline. This CDR3 contains 16 residues. V was clipped by 3 bases and J by 6 bases; unmatched bases: 12. The authors incorporated unique molecular identifiers into the TCR beta cDNA libraries. Some 500,000 cDNA molecules were recovered from an input of 1 to 10 million T cells. TCRdb redid the calling of the PCR reads with MiXCR, one entry per CDR3 protein. The sample has around 710,000 distinct CDR3 sequences; more than 45% are singletons. Turning to this clonotype: Its antigen is currently unknown.

General study findings and limits: Elevated frequency relative to controls characterized several TRBV segments in patients, TRBV5-6, TRBV5-1 and TRBV20-1 among them. Batch-matched samples strongly co-clustered by F measure.

The chain carries TRBV6-4 and TRBJ2-3, with 7 bases that match TRBD2. This sequence originates from a girl aged 5-17 years with multiple sclerosis. The sequencing input was blood. The CDR3 DNA follows: TGTGCCAGCAGTGAAGTAGCGGGTCTTCCGGGGGATACGCAGTATTTT. This encodes CASSEVAGLPGDTQYF.